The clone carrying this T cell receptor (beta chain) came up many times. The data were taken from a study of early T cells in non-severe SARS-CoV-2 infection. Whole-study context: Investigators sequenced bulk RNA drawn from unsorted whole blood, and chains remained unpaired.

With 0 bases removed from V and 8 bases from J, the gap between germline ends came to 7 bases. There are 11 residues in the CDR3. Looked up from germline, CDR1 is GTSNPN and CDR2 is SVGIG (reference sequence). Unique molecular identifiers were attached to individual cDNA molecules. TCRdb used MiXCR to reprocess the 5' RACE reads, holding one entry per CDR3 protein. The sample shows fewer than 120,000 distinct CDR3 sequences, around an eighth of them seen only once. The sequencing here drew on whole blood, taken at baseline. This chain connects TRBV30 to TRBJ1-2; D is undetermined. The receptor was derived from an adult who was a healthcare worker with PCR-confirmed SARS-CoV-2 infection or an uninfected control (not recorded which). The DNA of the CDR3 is TGTGCCTGGAGTGTACTCCAAGGCTACACCTTC. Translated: CAWSVLQGYTF.